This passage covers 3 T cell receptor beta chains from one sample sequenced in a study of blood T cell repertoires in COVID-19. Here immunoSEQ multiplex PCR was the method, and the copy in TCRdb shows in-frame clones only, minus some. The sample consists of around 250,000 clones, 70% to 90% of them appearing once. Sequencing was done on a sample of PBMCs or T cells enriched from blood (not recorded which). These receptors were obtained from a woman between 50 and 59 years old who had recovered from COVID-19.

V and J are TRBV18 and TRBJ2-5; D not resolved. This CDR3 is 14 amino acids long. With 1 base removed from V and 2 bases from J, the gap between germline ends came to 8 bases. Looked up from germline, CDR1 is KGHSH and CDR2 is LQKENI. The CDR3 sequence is CASSPRADQETQYF. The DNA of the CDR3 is TGTGCCAGCTCACCACGGGCAGATCAAGAGACCCAGTACTTC.

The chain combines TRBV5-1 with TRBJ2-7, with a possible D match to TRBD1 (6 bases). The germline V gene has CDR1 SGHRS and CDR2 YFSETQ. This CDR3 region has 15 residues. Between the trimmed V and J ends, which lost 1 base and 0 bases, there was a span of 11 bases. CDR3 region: CASSLRTESSYEQYF. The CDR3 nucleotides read TGCGCCAGCAGCTTGAGGACAGAAAGCTCCTACGAGCAGTACTTC.

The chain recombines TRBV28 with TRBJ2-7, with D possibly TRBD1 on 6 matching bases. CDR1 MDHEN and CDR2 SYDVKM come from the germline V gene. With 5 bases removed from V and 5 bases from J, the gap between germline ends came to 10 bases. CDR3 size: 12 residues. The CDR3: CASSPRDNEQYF. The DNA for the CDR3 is TGTGCCAGCAGTCCTCGGGACAACGAGCAGTACTTC.